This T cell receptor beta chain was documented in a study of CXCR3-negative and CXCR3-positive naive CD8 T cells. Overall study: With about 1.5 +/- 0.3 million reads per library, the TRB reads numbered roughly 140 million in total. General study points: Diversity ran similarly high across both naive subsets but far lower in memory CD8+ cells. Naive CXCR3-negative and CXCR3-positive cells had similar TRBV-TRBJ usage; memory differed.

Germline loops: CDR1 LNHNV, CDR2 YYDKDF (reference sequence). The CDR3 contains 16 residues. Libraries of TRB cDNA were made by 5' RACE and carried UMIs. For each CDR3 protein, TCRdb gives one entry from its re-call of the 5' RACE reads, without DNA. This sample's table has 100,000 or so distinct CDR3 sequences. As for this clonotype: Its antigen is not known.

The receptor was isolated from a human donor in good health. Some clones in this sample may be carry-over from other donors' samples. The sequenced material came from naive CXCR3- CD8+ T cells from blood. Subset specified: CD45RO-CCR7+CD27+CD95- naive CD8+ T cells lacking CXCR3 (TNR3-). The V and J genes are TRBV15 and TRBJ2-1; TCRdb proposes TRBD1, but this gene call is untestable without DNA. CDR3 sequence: CATRDGGSGAGNEQSF.